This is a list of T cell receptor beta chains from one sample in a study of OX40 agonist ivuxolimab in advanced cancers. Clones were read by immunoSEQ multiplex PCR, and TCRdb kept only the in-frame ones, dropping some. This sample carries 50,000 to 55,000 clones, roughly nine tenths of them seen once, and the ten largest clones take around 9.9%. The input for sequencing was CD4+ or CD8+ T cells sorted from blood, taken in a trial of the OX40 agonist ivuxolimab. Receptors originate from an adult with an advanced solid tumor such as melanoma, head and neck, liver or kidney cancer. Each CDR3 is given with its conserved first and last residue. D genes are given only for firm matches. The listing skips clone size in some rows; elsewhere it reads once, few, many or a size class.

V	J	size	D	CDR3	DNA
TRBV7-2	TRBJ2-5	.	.	CASSSRGGDQETQYF	TGTGCCAGCAGCTCCAGGGGGGGGGACCAAGAGACCCAGTACTTC
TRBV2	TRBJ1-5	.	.	CASSELGINQPQHF	TGTGCCAGCAGTGAATTGGGGATCAATCAGCCCCAGCATTTT
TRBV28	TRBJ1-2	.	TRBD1	CASRLPGQGPYGYTF	TGTGCCAGCAGACTCCCCGGACAGGGTCCCTATGGCTACACCTTC
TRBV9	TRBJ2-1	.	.	CASSVGRGLLGNEQFF	TGTGCCAGCAGCGTAGGGAGGGGGTTACTAGGCAATGAGCAGTTCTTC
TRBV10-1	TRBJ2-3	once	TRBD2	CASSELAGVTDTQYF	TGCGCCAGCAGTGAACTAGCGGGAGTAACAGATACGCAGTATTTT
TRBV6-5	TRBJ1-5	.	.	CASSDVSKNQPQHF	TGTGCCAGCAGTGACGTGTCGAAAAATCAGCCCCAGCATTTT
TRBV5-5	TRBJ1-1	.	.	CASSLSYGPNTEAFF	TGTGCCAGCAGCTTGTCGTACGGACCTAACACTGAAGCTTTCTTT
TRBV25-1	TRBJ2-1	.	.	CASRGRTYNEQFF	TGTGCCAGCCGGGGCAGGACCTACAATGAGCAGTTCTTC
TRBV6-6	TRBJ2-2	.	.	CASSYSGPNTGELFF	TGTGCCAGCAGTTACTCTGGACCCAACACCGGGGAGCTGTTTTTT
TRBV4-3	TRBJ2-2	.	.	CASSRGARENTGELFF	TGCGCCAGCAGCCGGGGGGCGAGGGAGAACACCGGGGAGCTGTTTTTT
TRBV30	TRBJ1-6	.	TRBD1	CAWSVVLTGVNSPLHF	TGTGCCTGGAGTGTAGTCCTAACAGGGGTTAATTCACCCCTCCACTTT
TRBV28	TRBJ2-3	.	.	CASSFLQGGGTDTQYF	TGTGCCAGCAGTTTTTTGCAGGGGGGTGGGACAGATACGCAGTATTTT
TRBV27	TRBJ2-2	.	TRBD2	CASSSLLAGGYTGELFF	TGTGCCAGCAGTTCCCTCCTAGCGGGAGGGTATACCGGGGAGCTGTTTTTT
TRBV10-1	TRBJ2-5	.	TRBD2	CASSTTSSVETQYF	TGCGCCAGCAGTACGACTAGCAGTGTGGAGACCCAGTACTTC
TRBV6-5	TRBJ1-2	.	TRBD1	CASGDRANYGYTF	TGTGCCAGCGGCGACAGGGCAAACTATGGCTACACCTTC
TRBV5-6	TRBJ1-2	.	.	CASSLAGGRYYGYTF	TGTGCCAGCAGCTTGGCCGGGGGTCGCTACTATGGCTACACCTTC
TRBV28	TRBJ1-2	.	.	CASSTLGYGYTF	TGTGCCAGCAGTACCCTAGGGTATGGCTACACCTTC
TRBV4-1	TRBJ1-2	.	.	CASSLSGAVEYGYTF	TGCGCCAGCAGCCTAAGCGGGGCAGTGGAGTATGGCTACACCTTC
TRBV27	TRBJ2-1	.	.	CASSLVGTYSSYNEQFF	TGTGCCAGCAGTTTAGTCGGGACCTACAGCTCCTACAATGAGCAGTTCTTC